Shown below are 5 T cell receptor beta chains from a single sample sequenced in a study of post-analysis software for immune sequencing data. No antigen has been identified for these receptors. Study observations and caveats: Among five TRBV segments more frequent in patients than controls were TRBV5-6, TRBV5-1 and TRBV20-1.

Prepared libraries of TCR beta cDNA carried unique molecular identifiers. TCRdb re-analysed the PCR reads in MiXCR, keeping a single row per CDR3 protein. In the table there are approximately 360,000 distinct CDR3 sequences, about a third of which are singletons. The specimen sequenced was blood. The receptors derive from a girl aged 10-17 years with multiple sclerosis.

The chain employs TRBV3-1 and TRBJ2-1; 9 nucleotides agree with TRBD1. CDR3 length equals 16 residues. Germline V lookup: CDR1 LGHDT, CDR2 YNNKEL (reference sequence). Trimming cost V 3 bases and J 2 bases; bases outside gene matches: 5. The CDR3 region has the DNA TGTGCCAGCAGCCAGTGGGACAGGGCCCCCTACAATGAGCAGTTCTTC. It specifies CASSQWDRAPYNEQFF.

V gene TRBV9 combines with J gene TRBJ1-5, with D unresolved. V lost 2 bases, J lost 5 bases, and 11 bases lay in between. The CDR3 contains 14 residues. Looked up from germline, CDR1 is SGDLS and CDR2 is YYNGEE. The CDR3 region has the DNA TGTGCCAGCAGCGTCGGCACGATCGATCAGCCCCAGCATTTT. Its translation: CASSVGTIDQPQHF.

The sample holds many counts of this clonotype. The rearrangement links TRBV7-2 to TRBJ2-3; D gene unclear. This CDR3 is 14 amino acids long. Germline V gene lookup returns CDR1 SGHTA and CDR2 FQGNSA. V dropped 2 bases and J dropped 2 bases, with 8 bases sitting between them. CDR3 nucleotides: TGTGCCAGCAGCTTAAGGCCCGACACAGATACGCAGTATTTT. Translation gives CASSLRPDTDTQYF.

This clonotype was detected many times. J is TRBJ2-3 and V is TRBV29-1, with TRBD1 matching over 11 bases. This CDR3 region has 16 residues. Germline CDR1 is SQVTM and CDR2 is ANQGSEA. J gave up 1 base and V 6 bases, and 9 bases lay outside the gene matches. CDR3 residues: CSVGTGGYGGTDTQYF. The CDR3 DNA sequence: TGCAGCGTGGGGACAGGGGGTTACGGAGGCACAGATACGCAGTATTTT.

The CDR3 reads CASSGSNYNEQFF. The CDR3 DNA reads TGTGCCAGCAGCGGATCGAACTACAATGAGCAGTTCTTC. This chain uses TRBV5-5 with TRBJ2-1; unclear D gene. CDR1 SGHKS and CDR2 YYEKEE come from the germline V gene (reference sequence). Trimming cost V 4 bases and J 3 bases, with 8 bases left between them. This CDR3 region has 13 residues.